These 7 T cell receptor beta chains share one sample of origin, sequenced in a study of T cells in narcolepsy. The assay was immunoSEQ multiplex PCR, and TCRdb's table has in-frame clones only and misses some. Of 25,000 to 35,000 clones listed, 80% to 85% are singletons. Sequenced: memory (CD45RA-) CD4+ T cells from blood. The receptors come from a human donor in good health.

This clone was found once. V and J are TRBV9 and TRBJ1-2; 8 bases align to TRBD1. This CDR3 has 15 amino acids. After removal of 0 bases from V and 8 bases from J, the junction contained 9 bases not matched to a gene. Germline V lookup: CDR1 SGDLS, CDR2 YYNGEE. The CDR3 loop reads CASSVDWQGAGGYTF. CDR3 DNA sequence: TGTGCCAGCAGCGTAGATTGGCAGGGGGCAGGAGGCTACACCTTC. Filled out from reference TRBV9 and TRBJ1-2, the complete variable domain reads DSGVTQTPKHLITATGQRVTLRCSPRSGDLSVYWYQQSLDQGLQFLIQYYNGEERAKGNILERFSAQQFPDLHSELNLSSLELGDSALYFCASSVDWQGAGGYTFGSGTRLTVV.

V is TRBV2 and J is TRBJ1-1; D unresolved. Trimming pared 4 bases from V and 1 base from J, leaving 10 bases between. The CDR3 sequence is 14 residues long. Germline CDR1 is SNHLY and CDR2 is FYNNEI. This CDR3 is CASSALPGNTEAFF. The CDR3 DNA follows: TGTGCCAGCAGTGCCCTTCCAGGGAACACTGAAGCTTTCTTT.

The gene calls are TRBV5-1 and TRBJ1-1, with D possibly matching TRBD1 (6 bases). The germline CDR1 and CDR2 sequences are SGHRS and YFSETQ. Trimming removed 5 bases from V and 5 bases from J, with 16 bases in between. The CDR3 length is 14 residues. The CDR3 coding sequence is TGCGCCAGCAGGAGGGGGGCTAGAGGAACTGAAGCTTTCTTT. It translates to CASRRGARGTEAFF.

The gene calls are TRBV11-3 and TRBJ2-3; 8 bases align to TRBD1. The CDR3 is 15 amino acids. J was trimmed by 3 bases and V by 5 bases; bases with no gene match: 7. CDR1 and CDR2 from the germline V gene are SGHNT and YENEEA. This CDR3 reads CASSLTRGRTDTQYF. Written as DNA, the CDR3 is TGTGCCAGCAGCCTAACCAGGGGGCGGACAGATACGCAGTATTTT.

V and J are TRBV7-2 and TRBJ2-7; D gene unclear. Germline-derived CDR1 and CDR2 are SGHTA and FQGNSA. V lost 2 bases, J lost 2 bases, and 13 bases lay in between. This CDR3 has 15 residues. The CDR3 spells CASSLMVGQPYEQYF. CDR3 nucleotides: TGTGCCAGCAGCTTAATGGTTGGCCAGCCCTACGAGCAGTACTTC.

The J gene is TRBJ2-5, the V gene TRBV28; D is unresolved. Trimming removed 5 bases at V and 3 bases at J, with 4 bases between. There are 11 residues in the CDR3. Germline V gives CDR1 MDHEN, CDR2 SYDVKM. This chain's CDR3 is CASSIEETQYF. DNA for the CDR3: TGTGCCAGCAGTATAGAAGAGACCCAGTACTTC.

The chain is built from TRBV5-4 and TRBJ1-5, with 9 nucleotides matching TRBD1. Germline V lookup: CDR1 SGHNT, CDR2 YYREEE (reference sequence). V gave up 4 bases and J gave up 4 bases; unmatched junction bases: 6. The CDR3 consists of 15 residues. The CDR3 protein is CASSPDRGPNQPQHF. The CDR3 DNA reads TGTGCCAGCAGCCCGGACAGGGGCCCTAATCAGCCCCAGCATTTT.